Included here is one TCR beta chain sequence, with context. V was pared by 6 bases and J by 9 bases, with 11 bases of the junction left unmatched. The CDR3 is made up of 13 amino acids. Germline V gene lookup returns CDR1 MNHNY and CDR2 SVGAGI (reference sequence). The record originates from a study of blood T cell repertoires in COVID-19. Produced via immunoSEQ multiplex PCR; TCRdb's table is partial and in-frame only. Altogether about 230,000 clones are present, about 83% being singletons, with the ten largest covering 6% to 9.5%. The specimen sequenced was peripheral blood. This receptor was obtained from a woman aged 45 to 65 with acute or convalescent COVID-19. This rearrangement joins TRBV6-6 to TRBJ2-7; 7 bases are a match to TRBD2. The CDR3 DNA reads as TGTGCCAGCAGGTTCGAGCGGGATAGGGGGCAGTACTTC. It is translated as CASRFERDRGQYF.